A selection of T cell receptor beta chains follows, all from one sample in a study of blood T cells in healthy people across ages. TCRdb processed the 5' RACE reads anew with MiXCR; each CDR3 protein has one entry. The table has roughly 1.7 million distinct CDR3 sequences, around 35% seen once; the top ten hold 11%. The sequenced material came from blood. The receptors here all came from a woman in her thirties in good health. CDR3s include the opening cysteine and the closing phenylalanine or tryptophan. A D gene is named only where the DNA matches it firmly. Size values are once, few and many counts, or a class for expanded clones, and some rows have none.

NA,TRBJ2-3,TRBV19,few,TGTGCCAGTAGTCCCAGAGGGGGATCACTCACCACAGATACGCAGTATTTT,CASSPRGGSLTTDTQYF
TRBD2,TRBJ2-7,TRBV28,NA,TGTGCCAGCAGTTTATGGGCTAGCGGGAGGAAGTGGTACTTC,CASSLWASGRKWYF
NA,TRBJ1-1,TRBV20-1,NA,TGCAATGCTAGAGAAGGAGGTAGGGGGAACACTGAAGCTTTCTTT,CNAREGGRGNTEAFF
TRBD1,TRBJ1-5,TRBV6-1,NA,TGTGCCAGCAGTGAAGACACAGGGGTAAGACAGCCCCAGCATTTT,CASSEDTGVRQPQHF
TRBD2,TRBJ2-1,TRBV12-3/TRBV12-4,once,TGTGCCAGCAGTTGGAGGACTAGCGACAATGAGCAGTTCTTC,CASSWRTSDNEQFF
TRBD2,TRBJ2-5,TRBV7-2,NA,TGTGCCAGCAGATTAGGGGCGGGAGTAGAGACCCAGTACTTC,CASRLGAGVETQYF
NA,TRBJ1-2,TRBV5-1,once,TGCACCAGCAGCTTGAGCCAGAGCTATGGCTACACCTTC,CTSSLSQSYGYTF
NA,TRBJ2-5,TRBV20-1,NA,TGCAGTGCTAGTCACGGGACTTATCAAGAGACCCAGTACTTC,CSASHGTYQETQYF
TRBD2,TRBJ2-1,TRBV27,many,TGTGCCAGCAGTTGGCGGGAGGGCGATGAGCAGTTCTTC,CASSWREGDEQFF
TRBD1,TRBJ1-2,TRBV7-9,NA,TGTGCCAGCAGCCATCAGTCAGGGGGCGACGGCTACACCTTC,CASSHQSGGDGYTF
NA,TRBJ2-7,TRBV20-1,NA,TGCAGTGCTAGACGTGGAGGCAGCGTACCCCTGGAGCAGTACTTC,CSARRGGSVPLEQYF
NA,TRBJ2-7,TRBV28,few,TGTGCCAGCAGGGGGACAAGGGGAATCTACGAGCAGTACTTC,CASRGTRGIYEQYF
NA,TRBJ1-2,TRBV12-3/TRBV12-4,NA,TGTGCCAGCAGTCACCACACAGGGAGCTACACCTTC,CASSHHTGSYTF
TRBD1,TRBJ1-5,TRBV29-1,few,TGCAGCGTGGGACAGGGGCGCGATCAGCCCCAGCATTTT,CSVGQGRDQPQHF
NA,TRBJ2-7,TRBV5-1,few,TGCGCCAGCAGCGTTTCCGGACCGAACGAGCAGTACTTC,CASSVSGPNEQYF
TRBD2,TRBJ2-3,TRBV27,few,TGTGCCAGCAGCCCCCGGACTAGCGGTACTAGCACAGATACGCAGTATTTT,CASSPRTSGTSTDTQYF
TRBD1,TRBJ1-6,TRBV7-9,few,TGTGCCAGCAGCTTCGGGACAGGGACCTCACCCCTCCACTTT,CASSFGTGTSPLHF
NA,TRBJ2-1,TRBV28,few,TGTGCCAGTAGTTTATTGGCCTACAATGAGCAGTTCTTC,CASSLLAYNEQFF
TRBD2,TRBJ2-5,TRBV11-1,NA,TGTGCCAGCAGCTCTAGCGGGGGGACCCGTGGAGAGACCCAGTACTTC,CASSSSGGTRGETQYF
TRBD2,TRBJ2-4,TRBV10-2,NA,TGCGCCAGCAGTGCACCGGGACTAGGCCAGGACATTCAGTACTTC,CASSAPGLGQDIQYF
TRBD2,TRBJ2-1,TRBV12-5,once,TGTGCTAGTGGTTTGGTATTGGGGACTAGCGGGAGTAGTGAGCAGTTCTTC,CASGLVLGTSGSSEQFF
NA,TRBJ1-1,TRBV6-5,NA,TGTGCCAGCAGTTACTCGAAAGGTATCAACACTGAAGCTTTCTTT,CASSYSKGINTEAFF
TRBD1,TRBJ1-2,TRBV12-3/TRBV12-4,NA,TGTGCCAACAGTTTAGACAGGGAGTACGGCTACACCTTC,CANSLDREYGYTF
TRBD1,TRBJ2-7,TRBV7-9,NA,TGTACCACCTCAGGGACAGGGGACTACGAGCAGTACTTC,CTTSGTGDYEQYF
TRBD1,TRBJ2-3,TRBV27,many,TGTGCCAGCAGTCCCTGGGACAGGTACACAGATACGCAGTATTTT,CASSPWDRYTDTQYF
NA,TRBJ2-5,TRBV6-2/TRBV6-3,few,TGTGCCAGCAGTTACTACCGGGGGGCTCGAGAGACCCAGTACTTC,CASSYYRGARETQYF
TRBD1,TRBJ2-1,TRBV7-8,NA,TGTGCTAGCAGCTTAGCGATGAGCGGACAGGAGCTCGAACGGACCTACAATGAGCAGTTCTTC,CASSLAMSGQELERTYNEQFF
NA,TRBJ2-3,TRBV18,NA,TGTGCCAGCTACACCACAGTTACAGATACGCAGTATTTT,CASYTTVTDTQYF
NA,TRBJ2-5,TRBV7-2,NA,TGTGCCAGCAGCTTATCCGGGTGGGGGTCAGAGACCCAGTACTTC,CASSLSGWGSETQYF
NA,TRBJ1-2,TRBV7-9,few,TGTGCCAGCAGCTTACCGGGGGCCGGTGGCTACACCTTC,CASSLPGAGGYTF
TRBD2,TRBJ2-7,TRBV7-9,many,TGTGCCAGCAGCTCCCCCGGGACTAGCGTTTACGAGCAGTACTTC,CASSSPGTSVYEQYF
NA,TRBJ2-5,TRBV14,NA,TGTGCCAGCAGACCTTGGCCGGGGCAGTACTTC,CASRPWPGQYF